This TCR beta chain was observed in a study of blood T cells in healthy people across ages. Study context: T cells yielded about one barcoded beta molecule per two cells through template switching.

Donors were healthy Caucasian individuals from Russia aged roughly 6 to 95. It was approximately 9 milliliters of peripheral blood that were drawn from each donor. Each sample provided at least 6 micrograms of extracted total RNA. V was pared by 3 bases and J by 0 bases, with 7 bases between. Germline V gene sequence: CDR1 MNHEY, CDR2 SMNVEV (reference sequence). The CDR3 consists of 14 residues. The authors ran a second PCR of 7 to 11 cycles using a sample-barcoded 5' primer and a J-beta primer mix. A single record per CDR3 protein comes from TCRdb applying MiXCR to the 5' RACE reads. Of fewer than 2 million distinct CDR3 sequences in the sample, 39% are singletons; the top ten hold roughly 23%.

This TCR was recovered from a human donor in good health. The chain has TRBV27 and TRBJ2-3; D uncertain. The specimen sequenced was blood. CDR3 region: CASSFQDSTDTQYF. In DNA form, the CDR3 reads TGTGCCAGCAGTTTCCAGGACAGCACAGATACGCAGTATTTT.